This T cell receptor beta chain was sequenced in a study of T cell responses to AZD1222 COVID-19 vaccine. Regarding the study as a whole: Recipients of AZD1222 seropositive at baseline numbered only 6 or 7.

Germline assignment: CDR1 LNHNV and CDR2 YYDKDF (reference sequence). V dropped 1 base and J dropped 4; count of bases not matched to a gene: 6. The CDR3 contains 16 residues. Measured with immunoSEQ multiplex PCR; TCRdb has only the in-frame clones, and not every one. The table lists tens of thousands of clones, roughly 90% of them singletons. Points on this clone: The antigen is not known.

V and J are TRBV15 and TRBJ2-1, with TRBD1 matching 8 bases. The specimen was peripheral blood, collected on day 0 of AZD1222 vaccination. This receptor was identified in an adult in good health. CDR3: CATSRVRQGSYNEQFF. The CDR3 nucleotides read TGTGCCACCAGCAGAGTTCGACAGGGGTCGTACAATGAGCAGTTCTTC.